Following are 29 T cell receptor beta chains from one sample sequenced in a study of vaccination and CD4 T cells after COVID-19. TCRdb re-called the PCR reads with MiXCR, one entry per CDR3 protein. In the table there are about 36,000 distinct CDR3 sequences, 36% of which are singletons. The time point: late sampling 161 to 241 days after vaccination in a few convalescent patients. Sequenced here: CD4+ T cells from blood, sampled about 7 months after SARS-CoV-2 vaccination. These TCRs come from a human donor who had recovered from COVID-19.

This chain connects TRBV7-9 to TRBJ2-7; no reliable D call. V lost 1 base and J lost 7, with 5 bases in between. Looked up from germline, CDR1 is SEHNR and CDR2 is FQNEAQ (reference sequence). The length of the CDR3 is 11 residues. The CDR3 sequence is CASSLGEEQYF. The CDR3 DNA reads TGTGCCAGCAGCTTAGGAGAGGAGCAGTACTTC.

CDR3 amino acids: CASCGLAGVGGELFF. CDR3 nucleotides: TGTGCCAGTTGCGGACTAGCGGGAGTAGGCGGGGAGCTGTTTTTT. The chain uses TRBV27 and TRBJ2-2, with 13 bases that match TRBD2. This CDR3 spans 15 amino acids. Germline trimming cut 9 bases from V and 7 bases from J; bases unmatched to any gene: 8. Per the germline V gene, CDR1 is MNHEY and CDR2 is SMNVEV (reference sequence).

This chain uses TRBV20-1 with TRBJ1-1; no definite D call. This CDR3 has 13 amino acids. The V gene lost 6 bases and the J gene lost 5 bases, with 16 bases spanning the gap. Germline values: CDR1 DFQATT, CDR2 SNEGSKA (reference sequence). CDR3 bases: TGCAGTGCCGGTGGACTGCGGCAGACTGAAGCTTTCTTT. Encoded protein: CSAGGLRQTEAFF.

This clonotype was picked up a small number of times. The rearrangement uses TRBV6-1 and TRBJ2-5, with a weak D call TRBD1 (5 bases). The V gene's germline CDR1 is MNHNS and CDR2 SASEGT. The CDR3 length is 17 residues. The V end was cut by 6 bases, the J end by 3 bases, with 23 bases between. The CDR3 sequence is CASSYLYWEQAKETQYF. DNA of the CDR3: TGTGCCAGCAGCTATTTATACTGGGAACAGGCAAAAGAGACCCAGTACTTC.

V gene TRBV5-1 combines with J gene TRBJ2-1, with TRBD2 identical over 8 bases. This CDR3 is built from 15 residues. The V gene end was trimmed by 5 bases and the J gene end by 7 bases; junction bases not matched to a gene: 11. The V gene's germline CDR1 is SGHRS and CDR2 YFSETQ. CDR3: CASRRPGTRPNEQFF. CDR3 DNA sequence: TGCGCCAGCAGGCGACCCGGGACTAGACCTAATGAGCAGTTCTTC.

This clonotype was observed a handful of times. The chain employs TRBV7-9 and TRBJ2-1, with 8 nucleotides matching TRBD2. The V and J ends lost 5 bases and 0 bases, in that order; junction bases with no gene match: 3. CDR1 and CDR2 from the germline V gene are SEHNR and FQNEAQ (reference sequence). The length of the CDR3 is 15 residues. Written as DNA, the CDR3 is TGTGCCAGCAGCGTTAGCGGGACCTCCTACAATGAGCAGTTCTTC. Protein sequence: CASSVSGTSYNEQFF. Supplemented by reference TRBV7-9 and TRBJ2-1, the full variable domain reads DTGVSQNPRHKITKRGQNVTFRCDPISEHNRLYWYRQTLGQGPEFLTYFQNEAQLEKSRLLSDRFSAERPKGSFSTLEIQRTEQGDSAMYLCASSVSGTSYNEQFFGPGTRLTVL.

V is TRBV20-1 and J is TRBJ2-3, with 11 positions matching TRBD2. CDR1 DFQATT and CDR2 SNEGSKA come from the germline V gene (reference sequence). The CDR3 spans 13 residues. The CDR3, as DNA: TGCAGCGAGACTAGCGGGGGCACAGATACGCAGTATTTT. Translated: CSETSGGTDTQYF.

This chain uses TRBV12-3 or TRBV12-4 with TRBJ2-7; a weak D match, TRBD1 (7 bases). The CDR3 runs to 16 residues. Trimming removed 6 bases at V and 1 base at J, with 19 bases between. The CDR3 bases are TGTGCCAGCAGCCCCAGAGACAGGGCGGGATCCTACGAGCAGTACTTC. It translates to CASSPRDRAGSYEQYF.

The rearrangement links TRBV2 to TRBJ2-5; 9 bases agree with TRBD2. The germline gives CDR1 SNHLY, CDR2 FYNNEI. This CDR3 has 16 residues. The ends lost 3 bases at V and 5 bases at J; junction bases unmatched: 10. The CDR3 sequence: CASSEWGGRAAETQYF. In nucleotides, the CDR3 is TGTGCCAGCAGTGAGTGGGGCGGGAGGGCTGCGGAGACCCAGTACTTC. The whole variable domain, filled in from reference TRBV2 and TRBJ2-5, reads EPEVTQTPSHQVTQMGQEVILRCVPISNHLYFYWYRQILGQKVEFLVSFYNNEISEKSEIFDDQFSVERPDGSNFTLKIRSTKLEDSAMYFCASSEWGGRAAETQYFGPGTRLLVL.

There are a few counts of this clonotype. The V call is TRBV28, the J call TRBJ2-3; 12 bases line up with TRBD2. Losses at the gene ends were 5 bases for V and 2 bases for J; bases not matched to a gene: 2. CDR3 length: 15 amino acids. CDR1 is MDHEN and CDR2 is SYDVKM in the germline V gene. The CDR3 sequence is CASSRLAGDTDTQYF. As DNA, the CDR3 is TGTGCCAGCAGTCGACTAGCGGGAGACACAGATACGCAGTATTTT.

The CDR3 nucleotides are TGTGCCAGCAGTCAACAGACCTGGGACGAGCAGTACTTC. This codes for CASSQQTWDEQYF. This sequence joins TRBV27 and TRBJ2-7; D gene uncertain. CDR3 size: 13 residues. Germline CDR1 and CDR2: MNHEY and SMNVEV (reference sequence). Trimming took 5 bases from V and 5 from J, leaving 13 bases between them.

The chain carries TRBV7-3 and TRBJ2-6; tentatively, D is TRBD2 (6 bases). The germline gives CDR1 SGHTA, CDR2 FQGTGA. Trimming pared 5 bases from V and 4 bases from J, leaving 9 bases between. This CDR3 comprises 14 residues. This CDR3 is CASSREPGANVLTF. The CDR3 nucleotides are TGTGCCAGCAGCCGGGAGCCCGGGGCCAACGTCCTGACTTTC.

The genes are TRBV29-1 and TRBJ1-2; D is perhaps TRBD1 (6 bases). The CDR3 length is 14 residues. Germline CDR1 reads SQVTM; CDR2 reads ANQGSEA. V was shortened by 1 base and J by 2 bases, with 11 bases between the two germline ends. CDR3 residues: CSVEGGQSNYGYTF. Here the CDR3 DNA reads TGCAGCGTTGAAGGTGGACAGAGCAACTATGGCTACACCTTC.

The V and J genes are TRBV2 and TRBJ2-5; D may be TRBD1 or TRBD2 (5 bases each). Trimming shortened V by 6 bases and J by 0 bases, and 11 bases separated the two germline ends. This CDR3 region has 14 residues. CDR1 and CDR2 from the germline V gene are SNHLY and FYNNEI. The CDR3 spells CASRGTAYQETQYF. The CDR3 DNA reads TGTGCCAGCAGAGGGACCGCGTACCAAGAGACCCAGTACTTC. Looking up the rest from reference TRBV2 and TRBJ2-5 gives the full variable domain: EPEVTQTPSHQVTQMGQEVILRCVPISNHLYFYWYRQILGQKVEFLVSFYNNEISEKSEIFDDQFSVERPDGSNFTLKIRSTKLEDSAMYFCASRGTAYQETQYFGPGTRLLVL.

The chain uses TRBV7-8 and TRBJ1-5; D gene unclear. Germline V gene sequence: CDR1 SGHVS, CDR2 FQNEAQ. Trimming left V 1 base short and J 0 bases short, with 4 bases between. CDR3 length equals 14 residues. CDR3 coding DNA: TGTGCCAGCAGCTTAGTTGTTAGCAATCAGCCCCAGCATTTT. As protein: CASSLVVSNQPQHF.

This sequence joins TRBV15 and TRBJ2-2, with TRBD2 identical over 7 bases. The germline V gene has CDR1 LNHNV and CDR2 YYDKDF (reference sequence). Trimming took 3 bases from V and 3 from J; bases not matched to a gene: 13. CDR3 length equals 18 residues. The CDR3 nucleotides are TGTGCCACCAGCAGGGTTTTGTGGGAGGGCCTTGACACCGGGGAGCTGTTTTTT. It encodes CATSRVLWEGLDTGELFF.

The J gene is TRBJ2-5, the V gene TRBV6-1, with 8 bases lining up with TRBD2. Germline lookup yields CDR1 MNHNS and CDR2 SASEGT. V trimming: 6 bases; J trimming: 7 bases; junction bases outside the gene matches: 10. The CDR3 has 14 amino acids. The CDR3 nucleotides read TGTGCCAGCAGCGAGCGGGGGACTAAGGGGACCCAGTACTTC. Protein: CASSERGTKGTQYF.

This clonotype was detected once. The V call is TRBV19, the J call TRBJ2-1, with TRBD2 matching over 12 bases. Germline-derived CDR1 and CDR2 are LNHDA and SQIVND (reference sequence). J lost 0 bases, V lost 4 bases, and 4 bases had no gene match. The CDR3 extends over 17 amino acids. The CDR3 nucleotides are TGTGCCAGTAGTACTGGACTAGCGGGGCGCTCCTACAATGAGCAGTTCTTC. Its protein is CASSTGLAGRSYNEQFF.

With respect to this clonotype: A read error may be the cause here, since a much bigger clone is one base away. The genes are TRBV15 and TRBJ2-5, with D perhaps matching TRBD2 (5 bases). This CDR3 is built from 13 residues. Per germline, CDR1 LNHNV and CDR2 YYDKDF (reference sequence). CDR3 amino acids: CATGLGRSRTQHF. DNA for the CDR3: TGTGCCACCGGACTCGGGCGGTCCCGGACCCAGCACTTC.

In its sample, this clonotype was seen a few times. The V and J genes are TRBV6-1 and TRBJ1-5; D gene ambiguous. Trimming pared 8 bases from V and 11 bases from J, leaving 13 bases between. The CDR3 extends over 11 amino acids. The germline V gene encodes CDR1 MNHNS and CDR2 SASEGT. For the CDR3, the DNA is TGTGCCAGCTTTTCTGGCGGGACCCAGCATTTT. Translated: CASFSGGTQHF.

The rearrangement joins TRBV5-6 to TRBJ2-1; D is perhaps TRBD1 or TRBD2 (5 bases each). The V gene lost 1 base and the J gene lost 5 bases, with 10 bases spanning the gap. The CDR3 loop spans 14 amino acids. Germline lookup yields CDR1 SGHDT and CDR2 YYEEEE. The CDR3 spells CASSLLRDHNEQFF. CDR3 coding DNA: TGTGCCAGCAGCTTGTTACGGGACCACAATGAGCAGTTCTTC.

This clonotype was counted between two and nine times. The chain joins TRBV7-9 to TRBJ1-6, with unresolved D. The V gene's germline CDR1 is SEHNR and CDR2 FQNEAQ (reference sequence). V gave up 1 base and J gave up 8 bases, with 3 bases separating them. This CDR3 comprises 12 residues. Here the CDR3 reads CASSLGDSPLHF. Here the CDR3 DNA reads TGTGCCAGCAGCTTAGGGGATTCACCCCTCCACTTT.

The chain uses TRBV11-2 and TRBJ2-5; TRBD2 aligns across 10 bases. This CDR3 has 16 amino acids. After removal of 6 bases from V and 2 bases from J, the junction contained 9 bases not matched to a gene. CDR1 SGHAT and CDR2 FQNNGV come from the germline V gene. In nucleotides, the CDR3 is TGTGCCAGCAGGTCAACCGGGACTAGCGTACAAGAGACCCAGTACTTC. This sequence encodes CASRSTGTSVQETQYF.

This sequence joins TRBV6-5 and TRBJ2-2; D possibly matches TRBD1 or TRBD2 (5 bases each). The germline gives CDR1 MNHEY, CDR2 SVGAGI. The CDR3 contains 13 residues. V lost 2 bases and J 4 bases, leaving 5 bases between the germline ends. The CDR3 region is CASSYGGTGELFF. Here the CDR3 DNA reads TGTGCCAGCAGTTACGGGGGCACCGGGGAGCTGTTTTTT.

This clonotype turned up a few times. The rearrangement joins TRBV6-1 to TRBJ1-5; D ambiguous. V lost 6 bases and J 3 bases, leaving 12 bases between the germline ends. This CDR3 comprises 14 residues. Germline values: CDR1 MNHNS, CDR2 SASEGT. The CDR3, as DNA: TGTGCCAGCAGGGTCGGGCGGTTCAATCAGCCCCAGCATTTT. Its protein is CASRVGRFNQPQHF.

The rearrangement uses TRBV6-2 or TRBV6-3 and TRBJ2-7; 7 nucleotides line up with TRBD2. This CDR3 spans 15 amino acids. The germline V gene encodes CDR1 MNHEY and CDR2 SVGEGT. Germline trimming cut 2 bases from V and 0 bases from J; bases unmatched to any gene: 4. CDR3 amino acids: CASSYSGGSSYEQYF. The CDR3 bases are TGTGCCAGCAGTTACAGTGGCGGGAGCTCCTACGAGCAGTACTTC.

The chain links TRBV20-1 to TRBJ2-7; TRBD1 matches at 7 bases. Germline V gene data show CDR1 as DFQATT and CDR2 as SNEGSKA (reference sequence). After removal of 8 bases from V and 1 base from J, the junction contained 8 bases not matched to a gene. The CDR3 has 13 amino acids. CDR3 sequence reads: CSTGTVNSYEQYF. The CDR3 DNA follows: TGCAGTACTGGGACAGTCAATTCCTACGAGCAGTACTTC.

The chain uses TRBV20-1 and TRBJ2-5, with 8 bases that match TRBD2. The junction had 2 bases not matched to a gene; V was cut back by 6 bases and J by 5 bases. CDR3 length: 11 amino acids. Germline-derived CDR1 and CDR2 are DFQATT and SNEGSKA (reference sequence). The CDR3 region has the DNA TGCAGTGCCGGCGGGGGGGAGACCCAGTACTTC. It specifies CSAGGGETQYF.

In nucleotides, the CDR3 is TGTGCCAGCAGTCCACGACAGCCTAACTATGGCTACACCTTC. This encodes CASSPRQPNYGYTF. The chain joins TRBV2 to TRBJ1-2; perhaps TRBD1 as D (5 bases). The CDR3 totals 14 residues. The V end was cut by 5 bases, the J end by 0 bases, with 10 bases between. Germline-derived CDR1 and CDR2 are SNHLY and FYNNEI.